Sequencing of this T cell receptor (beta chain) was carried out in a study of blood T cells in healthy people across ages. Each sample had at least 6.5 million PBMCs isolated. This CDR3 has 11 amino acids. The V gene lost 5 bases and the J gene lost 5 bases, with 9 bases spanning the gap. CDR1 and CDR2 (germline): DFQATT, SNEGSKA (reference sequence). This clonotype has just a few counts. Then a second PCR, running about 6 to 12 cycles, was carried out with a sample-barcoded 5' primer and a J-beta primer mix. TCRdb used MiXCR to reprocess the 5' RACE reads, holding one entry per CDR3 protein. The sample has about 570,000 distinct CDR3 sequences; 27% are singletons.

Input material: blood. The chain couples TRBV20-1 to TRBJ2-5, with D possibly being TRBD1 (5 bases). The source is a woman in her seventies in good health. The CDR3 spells CSAGASETQYF. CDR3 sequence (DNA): TGCAGTGCTGGGGCTTCGGAGACCCAGTACTTC.